This T cell receptor beta chain originates from a study of T cell responses to AZD1222 COVID-19 vaccine. General observations from the study: Spike-specific TCRs gained breadth and depth after people received two AZD1222 doses. Scientists sampled the repertoires only once the peak T cell response had passed.

With regard to this clone: Its antigen remains unknown.

The data were produced by immunoSEQ multiplex PCR, yet TCRdb's version contains in-frame clones alone and is incomplete. The table records 150,000 to 200,000 clones, 93% of them present only once. V shed 0 bases and J shed 8 bases, with 14 bases lying between them. Germline CDR1 reads LNHNV; CDR2 reads YYDKDF (reference sequence). The CDR3 consists of 16 residues. Sequenced material: peripheral blood, taken on day 0 of AZD1222 vaccination. This clonotype was sampled from an adult in good health. The chain carries TRBV15 and TRBJ1-6; perhaps TRBD1 as D (6 bases). CDR3 bases: TGTGCCACCAGCAGAGATATGGGGGCCTTTGATTCACCCCTCCACTTT. This encodes CATSRDMGAFDSPLHF.